This TCR beta chain was captured in a study of PD-L1 blockade in urothelial cancer. As for the study in general: The analyses of blood took place 3 weeks (second dose) and 6 weeks after treatment start. A median of about 140,000 T cells was found in the blood samples. Study outcomes and limitations: Below-median TCR clonality that was measured in pretreatment blood predicted better survival.

Sequenced by immunoSEQ multiplex PCR; TCRdb stores in-frame clones only, minus some. The sample carries 46,000 or so clones, 70% to 90% recorded once. Comments on this clone: Its antigen is currently unknown.

V shed 2 bases and J shed 8 bases, with 16 bases lying between them. CDR3 size: 15 residues. CDR1 is SGDLS, CDR2 YYNGEE, per germline. Time point specified: peripheral blood 6 weeks after treatment start. The source was PBMCs, collected around atezolizumab (anti-PD-L1) treatment. The receptor was derived from a man in his 60s with urothelial cancer. The V gene is TRBV9, the J gene TRBJ1-4; D may be TRBD1 (5 bases). The CDR3, as DNA: TGTGCCAGCAGCGTGATGGGGGGTACGAAAGAAAAACTGTTTTTT. This codes for CASSVMGGTKEKLFF.